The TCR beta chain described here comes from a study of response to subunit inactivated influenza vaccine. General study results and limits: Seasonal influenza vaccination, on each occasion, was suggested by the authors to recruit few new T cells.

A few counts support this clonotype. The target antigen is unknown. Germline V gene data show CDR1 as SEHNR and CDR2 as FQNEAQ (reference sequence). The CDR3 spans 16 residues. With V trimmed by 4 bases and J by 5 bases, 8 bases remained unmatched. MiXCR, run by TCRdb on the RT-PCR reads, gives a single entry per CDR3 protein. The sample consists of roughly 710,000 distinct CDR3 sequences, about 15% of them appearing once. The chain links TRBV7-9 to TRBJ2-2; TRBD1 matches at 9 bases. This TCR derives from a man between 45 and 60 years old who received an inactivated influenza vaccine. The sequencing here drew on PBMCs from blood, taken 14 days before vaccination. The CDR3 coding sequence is TGTGCCAGCAGCTCACGGACAGGGGTGAATACCGGGGAGCTGTTTTTT. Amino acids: CASSSRTGVNTGELFF. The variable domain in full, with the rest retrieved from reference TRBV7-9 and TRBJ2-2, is DTGVSQNPRHKITKRGQNVTFRCDPISEHNRLYWYRQTLGQGPEFLTYFQNEAQLEKSRLLSDRFSAERPKGSFSTLEIQRTEQGDSAMYLCASSSRTGVNTGELFFGEGSRLTVL.